The entry below describes one TCR beta chain. Its antigen is not known. The data belong to a study of cytomegalovirus exposure and HLA in healthy donors. Study-wide results and limits: Prior analysis indicated that the majority of TCR beta V segments exhibited productivity approximately 87% or approximately 30% of the time. CMV serostatus was the sole immune exposure data available.

PCR amplification relied on 60 Vbeta primers (plus 13 Jbeta primers). Generated by immunoSEQ multiplex PCR, the TCRdb table keeps only in-frame clones and is missing some. Among more than 100,000 clones, just over 15% were seen once, and the ten largest hold roughly 2%. Every donor was a healthy person donating bone marrow. Germline V CDR1 and CDR2: GTSNPN, SVGIG (reference sequence). The CDR3 runs to 14 residues. This chain links TRBV30 with TRBJ2-5; TRBD1 matches 9 bases. The J call may not be correct, given that the DNA end is closer to TRBJ2-7. Specimen: PBMCs. The sequence was collected from a woman aged 18 to 35 in good health and CMV-seronegative. CDR3: CAWNRDRASYEQYF. The CDR3 DNA reads as TGTGCCTGGAATCGGGACAGGGCCTCCTACGAGCAGTACTTC.